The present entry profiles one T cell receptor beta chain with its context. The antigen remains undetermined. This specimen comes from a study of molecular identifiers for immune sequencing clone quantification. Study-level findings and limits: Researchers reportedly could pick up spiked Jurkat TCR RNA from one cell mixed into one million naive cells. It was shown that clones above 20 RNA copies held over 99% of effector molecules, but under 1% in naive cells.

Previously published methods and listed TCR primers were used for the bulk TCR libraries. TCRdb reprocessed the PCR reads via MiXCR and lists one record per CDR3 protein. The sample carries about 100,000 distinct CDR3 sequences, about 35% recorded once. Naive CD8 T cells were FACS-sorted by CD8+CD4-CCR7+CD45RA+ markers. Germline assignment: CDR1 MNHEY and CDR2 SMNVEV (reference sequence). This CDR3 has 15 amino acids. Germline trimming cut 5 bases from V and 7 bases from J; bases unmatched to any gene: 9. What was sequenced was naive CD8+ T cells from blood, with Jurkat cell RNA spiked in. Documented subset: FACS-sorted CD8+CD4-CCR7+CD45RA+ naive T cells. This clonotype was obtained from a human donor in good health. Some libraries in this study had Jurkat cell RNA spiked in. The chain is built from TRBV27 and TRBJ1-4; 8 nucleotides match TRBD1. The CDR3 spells CASSATDRGSEKLFF. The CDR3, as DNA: TGTGCCAGCAGTGCGACCGACAGGGGCAGTGAAAAACTGTTTTTT.